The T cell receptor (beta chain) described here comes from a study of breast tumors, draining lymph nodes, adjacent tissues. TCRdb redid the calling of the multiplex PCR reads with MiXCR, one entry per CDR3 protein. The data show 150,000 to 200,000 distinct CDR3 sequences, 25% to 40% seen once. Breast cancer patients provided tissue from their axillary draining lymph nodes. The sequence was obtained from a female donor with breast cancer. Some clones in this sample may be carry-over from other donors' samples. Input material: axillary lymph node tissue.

The CDR3: CASSLAFNERYTF. Here the CDR3 DNA reads TGTGCCAGCAGCTTAGCGTTTAATGAGCGCTACACCTTC. The chain is built from TRBV5-8 and TRBJ1-2, with unresolved D. Trimming left V 2 bases short and J 9 bases short, with 14 bases between. Germline assignment: CDR1 SGHTS and CDR2 YDEGEE. The CDR3 length is 13 residues.